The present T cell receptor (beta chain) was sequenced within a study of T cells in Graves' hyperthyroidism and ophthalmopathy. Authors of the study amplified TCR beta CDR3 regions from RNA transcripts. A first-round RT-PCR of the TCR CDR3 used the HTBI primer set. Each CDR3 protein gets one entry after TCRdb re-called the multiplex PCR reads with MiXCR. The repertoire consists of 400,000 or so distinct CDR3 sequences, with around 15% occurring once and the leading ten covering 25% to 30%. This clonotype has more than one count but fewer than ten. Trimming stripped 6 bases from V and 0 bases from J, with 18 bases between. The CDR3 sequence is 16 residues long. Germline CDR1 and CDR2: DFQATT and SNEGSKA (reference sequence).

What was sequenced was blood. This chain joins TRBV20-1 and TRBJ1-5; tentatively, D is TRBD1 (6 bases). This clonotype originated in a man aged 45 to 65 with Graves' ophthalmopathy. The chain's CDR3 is CSALQGSVYSNQPQHF. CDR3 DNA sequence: TGCAGTGCCTTACAGGGTTCAGTCTATAGCAATCAGCCCCAGCATTTT.